What follows is one TCR beta chain and its context. This CDR3 has 17 amino acids. CDR1 is SGHAT, CDR2 FQNNGV, per germline. With 4 bases clipped from V and 5 bases from J, the junction kept 15 bases outside the gene matches. The authors' processing: Reference gene primer amplification gave estimated nucleated cell counts. Produced via immunoSEQ multiplex PCR; TCRdb's table is partial and in-frame only. V, J and clone size derive from that table, while D and trimming were established from the DNA sequence. The table records roughly 70,000 clones, 85% to 90% of them present only once. The data stem from a study of blood T cell repertoires in COVID-19. Study-level information: Both acute and convalescent COVID-19 samples were obtained from the United States, Italy and Spain. The analysed material was cDNA or gDNA that came from T cells, B-cell-depleted T cells, or PBMCs.

The clonotype comes from a human donor in a cohort sampled during active COVID-19. Sequencing used peripheral blood. The rearrangement joins TRBV11-2 to TRBJ2-5; 8 nucleotides agree with TRBD2. CDR3 protein: CASSSLTPSGFQETQYF. DNA for the CDR3: TGTGCCAGCAGCTCCCTAACGCCTAGCGGGTTCCAGGAGACCCAGTACTTC.